The clone carrying this TCR beta chain came up a few times. The data are from a study of response to subunit inactivated influenza vaccine. TCRdb fed the RT-PCR reads into MiXCR, producing one record per CDR3 protein. The repertoire holds more than 400,000 distinct CDR3 sequences, with approximately 6.9% as singletons. Germline V gene data show CDR1 as SGHVS and CDR2 as FNYEAQ. V gave up 1 base and J gave up 7 bases, with 20 bases separating them. The CDR3 contains 17 residues. The chain couples TRBV7-6 to TRBJ2-1; possibly TRBD2 for D (7 bases). The sequencing here drew on PBMCs from blood, taken roughly 24 months after vaccination. This TCR was recovered from a man aged 45-69 years who received an inactivated influenza vaccine. The CDR3: CASSLEGGASVRNEQFF. The CDR3 bases are TGTGCCAGCAGCTTAGAAGGGGGGGCTTCGGTACGTAATGAGCAGTTCTTC.